This entry lists 27 T cell receptor beta chains sequenced from one sample in a study of beta chain features in type 1 diabetes. The study reverse transcribed the entire isolated RNA, so it sequenced expressed TCRB transcripts. Data came from immunoSEQ multiplex PCR; TCRdb stores just in-frame clones and leaves some out. Of about 140,000 clones in the sample, around a tenth are singletons; the top ten hold 0.65%. The sequenced material came from central memory CD4+ T cells from blood. These receptor sequences come from a woman aged 40 to 50 in good health.

This clone showed up just a few times. The chain employs TRBV28 and TRBJ1-2; 10 bases map to TRBD1. In germline, CDR1 is MDHEN, CDR2 SYDVKM. The CDR3 is made up of 16 amino acids. V shed 3 bases, J shed 2 bases, and the junction held 6 bases outside the gene matches. In DNA form, the CDR3 reads TGTGCCAGCAGTTTTGTAGGGGACAGGGGCAACTATGGCTACACCTTC. Its protein product is CASSFVGDRGNYGYTF.

This clone was picked up many times. V usage is TRBV5-1 and J usage is TRBJ2-3; 7 nucleotides align to TRBD2. The CDR3 runs to 16 residues. Per the germline V gene, CDR1 is SGHRS and CDR2 is YFSETQ. V shed 0 bases and J 2 bases; nucleotides not matched to a gene: 6. CDR3 nucleotides: TGCGCCAGCAGCTTGGCGGCTAGCGGCCTCACAGATACGCAGTATTTT. It yields the protein CASSLAASGLTDTQYF.

This chain joins TRBV6-5 and TRBJ2-3, with TRBD2 matching 9 bases. V was clipped by 0 bases and J by 2 bases; unmatched bases: 3. The CDR3 totals 16 residues. The V gene's germline CDR1 is MNHEY and CDR2 SVGAGI. CDR3 region: CASSYSQRGVTDTQYF. Written as DNA, the CDR3 is TGTGCCAGCAGTTACTCTCAGCGGGGGGTCACAGATACGCAGTATTTT.

The V call is TRBV18, the J call TRBJ2-7; D is undetermined. The CDR3 totals 17 residues. Germline V gives CDR1 KGHSH, CDR2 LQKENI. V lost 6 bases and J lost 1, with 22 bases in between. As DNA, the CDR3 is TGTGCCAGCTCTTCCATCGCCACAACCTTACCATCCTACGAGCAGTACTTC. It yields the protein CASSSIATTLPSYEQYF. Based on the CDR3 plus reference TRBV18 and TRBJ2-7, the full variable domain is NAGVMQNPRHLVRRRGQEARLRCSPMKGHSHVYWYRQLPEEGLKFMVYLQKENIIDESGMPKERFSAEFPKEGPSILRIQQVVRGDSAAYFCASSSIATTLPSYEQYFGPGTRLTVT.

The rearrangement uses TRBV10-3 and TRBJ1-5; 9 bases line up with TRBD1. Germline V gives CDR1 ENHRY, CDR2 SYGVKD. Unmatched junction bases numbered 5, after V lost 8 bases and J lost 0 bases. The CDR3 runs to 15 residues. The CDR3 DNA reads as TGTGCCATCCGGGACAGGGACGGTAGCAATCAGCCCCAGCATTTT. Translated: CAIRDRDGSNQPQHF.

This clone occurred a few times. The chain uses TRBV2 and TRBJ2-1, with D possibly TRBD2 on 6 matching bases. The CDR3 covers 15 residues. In germline, CDR1 is SNHLY, CDR2 FYNNEI. The germline V and J ends were trimmed by 7 bases and 0 bases, with 13 bases remaining between them. The CDR3, as DNA: TGTGCCAGCAAGCTGGGGGGAAGCTCCTACAATGAGCAGTTCTTC. The encoded protein is CASKLGGSSYNEQFF.

This clone has a count of ten or more. This rearrangement joins TRBV4-1 to TRBJ2-3; TRBD1 matches 8 bases. From germline, CDR1 is MGHRA and CDR2 YSYEKL. The CDR3 runs to 15 residues. The V gene end was trimmed by 0 bases and the J gene end by 3 bases; junction bases not matched to a gene: 2. The CDR3 spells CASSQDTGGTDTQYF. The CDR3 nucleotides read TGCGCCAGCAGCCAAGATACAGGGGGGACAGATACGCAGTATTTT.

The chain carries TRBV7-2 and TRBJ2-7; tentative D call: TRBD2 (7 bases). Trimming removed 5 bases at V and 1 base at J, with 24 bases between. The CDR3 sequence is 18 residues long. In germline, CDR1 is SGHTA, CDR2 FQGNSA. The CDR3 reads CASSPGSGGGGKSYEQYF. The CDR3 DNA is TGTGCCAGCAGCCCAGGTAGTGGGGGCGGGGGTAAGTCCTACGAGCAGTACTTC.

V is TRBV21-1 and J is TRBJ1-5; the tabulated D call, TRBD1, remains unverified against the DNA. TRBV21-1 constitutes a pseudogene. The CDR3 extends over 16 amino acids. CDR3 residues: CASTRQEIYSNQPQHF. In nucleotides, the CDR3 is TGTGCCAGCACGCGACAGGAAATTTATAGCAATCAGCCCCAGCATTTT.

This clone was found a few times. J is TRBJ1-4 and V is TRBV28; D is ambiguous. V was cut by 2 bases and J by 3 bases, with 4 bases left in between. CDR1 MDHEN and CDR2 SYDVKM come from the germline V gene. This CDR3 has 13 residues. The CDR3, as DNA: TGTGCCAGCAGTTTAGGGCCTAATGAAAAACTGTTTTTT. This sequence encodes CASSLGPNEKLFF.

The chain recombines TRBV7-8 with TRBJ2-6; 8 bases line up with TRBD1. The V segment lost 5 bases and the J segment 5 bases; nucleotides outside the gene matches: 5. CDR1 is SGHVS and CDR2 is FQNEAQ in the germline V gene. The CDR3 has 15 amino acids. CDR3 residues: CASSIQGARANVLTF. CDR3 nucleotides: TGTGCCAGCAGCATCCAGGGGGCTAGGGCCAACGTCCTGACTTTC.

V is TRBV19 and J is TRBJ1-1, with 7 bases fitting TRBD1. V trimming: 9 bases; J trimming: 1 base; junction bases outside the gene matches: 17. This CDR3 has 17 amino acids. In germline, CDR1 is LNHDA, CDR2 SQIVND (reference sequence). CDR3 sequence reads: CASLPTQGRRWNTEAFF. CDR3 coding DNA: TGTGCCAGCTTACCCACACAGGGGAGGAGGTGGAACACTGAAGCTTTCTTT.

The chain employs TRBV2 and TRBJ2-2; 9 bases match TRBD1. The CDR3 is made up of 16 amino acids. The V and J ends lost 4 bases and 6 bases, in that order; junction bases with no gene match: 9. CDR1 and CDR2 (germline): SNHLY, FYNNEI. The CDR3 DNA reads as TGTGCCAGCAGTGGGGTCGGACAGGGGTTACCCGGGGAGCTGTTTTTT. Encoded protein: CASSGVGQGLPGELFF.

This clone was detected only a few times. The gene calls are TRBV7-9 and TRBJ2-7, with TRBD1 matching over 7 bases. The J segment lost 3 bases and the V segment lost 5 bases, leaving 13 bases of the junction unmatched. Germline V gene lookup returns CDR1 SEHNR and CDR2 FQNEAQ (reference sequence). The CDR3 has 16 amino acids. CDR3 in DNA: TGTGCCAGCAGCCATCGACCCGACAGGGATCTCTACGAGCAGTACTTC. Amino acid sequence: CASSHRPDRDLYEQYF.

This clone was counted a few times. The junction differs from germline at one of its ends, possibly a read error. The J gene is TRBJ1-2, the V gene TRBV29-1; TRBD1 might be the D (5 bases). The germline V gene encodes CDR1 SQVTM and CDR2 ANQGSEA. The CDR3 extends over 11 amino acids. In DNA, the CDR3 is TGCAGCGCCGGCCACGTGACAGACGGTCACTTC. Its translation: CSAGHVTDGHF.

This clone was counted at least ten times. Its ends do not fully match the called genes, so a read error is possible. The V gene is TRBV7-7, the J gene TRBJ1-3, with 8 bases lining up with TRBD1. CDR1 SSHAT and CDR2 FNYEAQ come from the germline V gene (reference sequence). The CDR3 sequence is 15 residues long. This chain's CDR3 is CASSRDRSSGNTIYF. DNA of the CDR3: TGTGCTAGCAGCCGGGACAGGAGCTCTGGAAACACCATATATTTT.

The rearrangement joins TRBV2 to TRBJ1-1; possibly TRBD1 for D (5 bases). With 5 bases removed from V and 7 bases from J, the gap between germline ends came to 14 bases. Germline loops: CDR1 SNHLY, CDR2 FYNNEI. The CDR3 covers 13 residues. The CDR3 sequence is CASSSGGPVEAFF. The CDR3 nucleotides are TGTGCCAGCAGTTCGGGGGGTCCGGTTGAAGCTTTCTTT.

This clone showed up just a few times. The chain has TRBV7-9 and TRBJ2-1; TRBD2 might be the D (7 bases). Germline CDR1 SEHNR, CDR2 FQNEAQ (reference sequence). This CDR3 is 14 amino acids long. V shed 5 bases and J shed 13 bases, with 21 bases lying between them. The CDR3 region has the DNA TGTGCCAGCAGCAGCACGGGGGGCCCAGATTTCCAGTTCTTC. Amino acids: CASSSTGGPDFQFF.

This clone was seen only a few times. The chain employs TRBV5-1 and TRBJ1-1; 10 nucleotides align to TRBD1. This CDR3 has 15 residues. V shed 4 bases, J shed 8 bases, and the junction held 11 bases outside the gene matches. Germline V gene data show CDR1 as SGHRS and CDR2 as YFSETQ. The chain's CDR3 is CASSINPGQGTEAFF. CDR3 DNA: TGCGCCAGCAGCATAAACCCGGGACAGGGGACCGAAGCTTTCTTT.

This clone has more than one count but fewer than ten. The gene calls are TRBV11-2 and TRBJ1-2; 12 nucleotides match TRBD1. There are 16 residues in the CDR3. Trimming took 3 bases from V and 5 from J; bases not matched to a gene: 7. CDR1 and CDR2 from the germline V gene are SGHAT and FQNNGV. The CDR3 loop is CASSFGGQGAGYGYTF. The CDR3 region has the DNA TGTGCCAGCAGCTTTGGGGGACAGGGGGCTGGATATGGCTACACCTTC.

A few counts support this clone. The J gene is TRBJ1-5, the V gene TRBV2; 8 bases align to TRBD1. This CDR3 is built from 15 residues. J lost 6 bases, V lost 6 bases, and 10 bases had no gene match. Germline V gene sequence: CDR1 SNHLY, CDR2 FYNNEI. CDR3 nucleotide sequence: TGTGCCAGCAGGTCAGGGGGCCCGGGTGGTCAGCCCCAGCATTTT. Translated: CASRSGGPGGQPQHF.

This clone was recorded a few times. V usage is TRBV6-5 and J usage is TRBJ2-7; D might be TRBD2 (5 bases). V lost 9 bases to trimming and J lost 3 bases, with 12 bases between them. The CDR3 is made up of 12 amino acids. CDR1 MNHEY and CDR2 SVGAGI come from the germline V gene. The CDR3 DNA reads TGTGCCAGTCGTTCCGGGGTCTACGAGCAGTACTTC. Its protein product is CASRSGVYEQYF.

This clone was detected a few times. J is TRBJ2-1 and V is TRBV6-1, with 8 bases matching TRBD2. CDR3 length equals 14 residues. Trimming removed 6 bases from V and 8 bases from J; junction bases left unmatched: 9. CDR1 is MNHNS, CDR2 SASEGT, per germline. The DNA for the CDR3 is TGTGCCAGCAGAACCGGGACTAGTGGGGATGAGCAGTTCTTC. It codes for CASRTGTSGDEQFF.

V usage is TRBV2 and J usage is TRBJ2-3; TRBD2 matches 8 bases. The CDR3 length is 17 residues. J was trimmed by 2 bases and V by 6 bases; bases with no gene match: 13. In germline, CDR1 is SNHLY, CDR2 FYNNEI. This CDR3 is CASRATGGASNTDTQYF. DNA for the CDR3: TGTGCCAGCAGAGCCACCGGGGGGGCTTCTAACACAGATACGCAGTATTTT.

The chain uses TRBV5-4 and TRBJ2-2; D gene unclear. The germline CDR1 and CDR2 sequences are SGHNT and YYREEE (reference sequence). Trimming cost V 0 bases and J 6 bases, with 6 bases left between them. The CDR3 has 13 residues. As DNA, the CDR3 is TGTGCCAGCAGCTTGGGCTCGGCCGGGGAGCTGTTTTTT. This gives the protein CASSLGSAGELFF.

This clone was seen a few times. This rearrangement joins TRBV5-1 to TRBJ2-7; TRBD1 matches 9 bases. The ends lost 5 bases at V and 5 bases at J; junction bases unmatched: 8. Germline values: CDR1 SGHRS, CDR2 YFSETQ. The CDR3 spans 14 residues. The CDR3 bases are TGCGCCAGCAGATCCGGGACAGGGCTCCACGAGCAGTACTTC. Translated: CASRSGTGLHEQYF. Based on the CDR3 plus reference TRBV5-1 and TRBJ2-7, the full variable domain is KAGVTQTPRYLIKTRGQQVTLSCSPISGHRSVSWYQQTPGQGLQFLFEYFSETQRNKGNFPGRFSGRQFSNSRSEMNVSTLELGDSALYLCASRSGTGLHEQYFGPGTRLTVT.

This clone was recorded at least ten times. The rearrangement uses TRBV14 and TRBJ2-5, with D tentatively TRBD2 (5 bases). In germline, CDR1 is SGHDN, CDR2 FVKESK. With 0 bases removed from V and 7 bases from J, the gap between germline ends came to 9 bases. This CDR3 has 13 amino acids. The CDR3 here is CASSQERDRTQYF. In DNA, the CDR3 is TGTGCCAGCAGCCAAGAACGGGATAGGACCCAGTACTTC.